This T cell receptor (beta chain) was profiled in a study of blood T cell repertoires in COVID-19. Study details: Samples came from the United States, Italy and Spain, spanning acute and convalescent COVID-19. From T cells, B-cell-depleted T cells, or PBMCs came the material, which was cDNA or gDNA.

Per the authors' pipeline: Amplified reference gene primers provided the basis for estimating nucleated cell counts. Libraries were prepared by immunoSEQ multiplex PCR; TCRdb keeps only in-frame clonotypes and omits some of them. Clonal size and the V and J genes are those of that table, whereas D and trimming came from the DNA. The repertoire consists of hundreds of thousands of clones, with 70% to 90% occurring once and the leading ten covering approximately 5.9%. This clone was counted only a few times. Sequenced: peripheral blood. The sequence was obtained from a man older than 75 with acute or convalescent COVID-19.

The CDR3 sequence is CASSLGQGFMNTEAFF. The CDR3 bases are TGCGCCAGCAGCTTGGGACAGGGGTTTATGAACACTGAAGCTTTCTTT. The chain combines TRBV5-1 with TRBJ1-1; 8 bases fit TRBD1. Germline CDR1 reads SGHRS; CDR2 reads YFSETQ. The CDR3 consists of 16 residues. The V gene end was trimmed by 0 bases and the J gene end by 0 bases; junction bases not matched to a gene: 4. The full variable domain, in which reference TRBV5-1 and TRBJ1-1 provide the parts outside the CDR3, is KAGVTQTPRYLIKTRGQQVTLSCSPISGHRSVSWYQQTPGQGLQFLFEYFSETQRNKGNFPGRFSGRQFSNSRSEMNVSTLELGDSALYLCASSLGQGFMNTEAFFGQGTRLTVV.